This TCR beta chain was captured in a study of blood T cells in healthy people across ages. Together with a sample-barcoded 5' primer, a J-beta primer mix was included in a second PCR lasting about 6 to 11 cycles. TCRdb re-called the 5' RACE reads through MiXCR, storing one row per CDR3 protein. This sample has some 1.4 million distinct CDR3 sequences; roughly 40% occur once, and the top ten carry less than 8%. In its sample, this clonotype was seen a few times. The CDR3 covers 24 residues. V shed 4 bases, J shed 2 bases, and the junction held 26 bases outside the gene matches. Germline CDR1 reads MGHRA; CDR2 reads YSYEKL.

Sequencing was performed on blood. This chain connects TRBV4-1 to TRBJ2-2; 12 nucleotides match TRBD2. The clonotype originates from a woman aged 18-30 years in good health. CDR3 loop: CASSPTSWIPPTSGGPINTGELFF. The CDR3 nucleotides read TGCGCCAGCAGCCCCACAAGTTGGATCCCTCCGACTAGCGGGGGCCCTATTAACACCGGGGAGCTGTTTTTT.